The source of this TCR beta chain is a study of cytomegalovirus exposure and HLA in healthy donors. The primer mix had 60 Vbeta and 13 Jbeta primers. Repertoires were generated with immunoSEQ multiplex PCR, while TCRdb's copy carries only in-frame clones and drops some. The table includes over 120,000 clones, 75% to 90% detected once. The germline V and J ends were trimmed by 5 bases and 5 bases, with 12 bases remaining between them. The CDR3 is made up of 13 amino acids. Germline CDR1 reads SGHTA; CDR2 reads FQGTGA. V and J are TRBV7-3 and TRBJ1-1; D possibly corresponds to TRBD1 (5 bases). The source of this sequence is a woman aged 30 to 39 in good health and CMV-seronegative. The sequenced material came from PBMCs. The CDR3 reads CASSTSAGTEAFF. Written as DNA, the CDR3 is TGTGCCAGCAGCACCTCCGCAGGGACTGAAGCTTTCTTT.